This T cell receptor beta chain was observed in a study of post-analysis software for immune sequencing data. About this clonotype itself: What it binds is unknown.

Carried by the TCR beta cDNA libraries were unique molecular identifiers. Each CDR3 protein is one row after TCRdb ran MiXCR on the PCR reads. The table records 450,000 to 700,000 distinct CDR3 sequences, 44% of them present only once. Study-level results: Controls showed lower frequencies than patients for five TRBV segments, and TRBV5-6, TRBV5-1 and TRBV20-1 were among these.

V was cut by 5 bases and J by 4 bases, with 11 bases left in between. Germline loops: CDR1 SQVTM, CDR2 ANQGSEA. The CDR3 is made up of 12 amino acids. J is TRBJ1-1 and V is TRBV29-1; no definite D call. Source material: blood. The TCR sequence derives from a girl under 18 with multiple sclerosis. This CDR3 is CSVTVSGTEAFF. Here the CDR3 DNA reads TGCAGCGTTACCGTCTCCGGCACTGAAGCTTTCTTT.